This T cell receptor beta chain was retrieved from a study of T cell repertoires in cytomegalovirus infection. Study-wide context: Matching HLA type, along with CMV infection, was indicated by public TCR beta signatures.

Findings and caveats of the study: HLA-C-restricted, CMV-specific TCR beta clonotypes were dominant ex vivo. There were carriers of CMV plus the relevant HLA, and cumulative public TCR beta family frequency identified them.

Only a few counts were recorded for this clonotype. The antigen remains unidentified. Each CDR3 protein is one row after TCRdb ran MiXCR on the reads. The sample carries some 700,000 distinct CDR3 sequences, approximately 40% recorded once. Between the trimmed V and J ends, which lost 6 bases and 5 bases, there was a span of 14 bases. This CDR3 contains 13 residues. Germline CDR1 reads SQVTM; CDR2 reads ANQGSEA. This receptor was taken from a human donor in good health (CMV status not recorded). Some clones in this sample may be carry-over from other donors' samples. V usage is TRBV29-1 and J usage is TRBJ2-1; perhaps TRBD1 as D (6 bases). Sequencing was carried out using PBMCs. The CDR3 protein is CSVLGQGHNEQFF. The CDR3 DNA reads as TGCAGCGTCCTCGGGCAGGGGCACAATGAGCAGTTCTTC.